In this sample, the clone carrying this T cell receptor beta chain is large. This specimen comes from a study of graft-versus-host responses after intestinal transplantation. Overall study context: Grafts were multivisceral, liver-intestinal, or isolated intestinal. The whole recipient group had anti-thymocyte globulin induction followed by tacrolimus and steroids for two to three years.

Study results and caveats: Recipient marrow showed GvH clones, some seen first in ileum or blood. Allografts of one patient group, those with graft-donor T cell macrochimerism, had high graft-versus-host to host-versus-graft clonal ratios.

Assay: immunoSEQ multiplex PCR; the TCRdb copy retains only in-frame clones and omits some. The table has around 4,600 clones, approximately 30% seen once. This clonotype was sampled from a human patient who received an intestinal transplant. The sequences come from alloreactive CD4+ T cells from a mixed lymphocyte reaction culture, collected before intestinal transplant. The subset denotes: CFSE-low proliferating T cells sorted from roughly 6-day pre-transplant mixed lymphocyte reaction (GvH or HvG direction).

The DNA for the CDR3 is TGTGCCAGCAGTTTCATCGCTAACTATGGCTACACCTTC. This gives the protein CASSFIANYGYTF. The rearrangement links TRBV6-6 to TRBJ1-2; D remains ambiguous. CDR1 MNHNY and CDR2 SVGAGI come from the germline V gene (reference sequence). V dropped 4 bases and J dropped 0 bases, with 6 bases sitting between them. The CDR3 extends over 13 amino acids.